The 21 T cell receptor beta chains in this list originate from one sample, sequenced in a study of post-analysis software for immune sequencing data. Study-wide results and caveats: Roughly 5 TRBV segments, TRBV5-6, TRBV5-1 and TRBV20-1 among them, were found more frequent in patients than controls.

The TCR beta cDNA libraries contained unique molecular identifiers. TCRdb redid the calling of the PCR reads with MiXCR, one entry per CDR3 protein. The table shows approximately 440,000 distinct CDR3 sequences, with over 35% occurring only once. Their recognized antigens are unknown. The material sequenced was blood. These receptors were collected from a girl aged 5-17 years with multiple sclerosis.

The chain joins TRBV5-6 to TRBJ2-7; no reliable D call. The end of the DNA is better explained by TRBJ2-5, so the J call may be wrong. CDR1 is SGHDT, CDR2 YYEEEE, per germline. This CDR3 contains 14 residues. CDR3 in amino acids: CASSLVAVQETQYF. The CDR3 bases are TGTGCCAGCAGCTTGGTTGCAGTGCAAGAGACCCAGTACTTC.

In DNA form, the CDR3 reads TGTGCCAGCAGCCGGACAGGGCACAATCAGCCCCAGCATTTT. Amino acids: CASSRTGHNQPQHF. The V and J genes are TRBV7-8 and TRBJ1-5; 8 bases are a match to TRBD1. J gave up 3 bases and V 5 bases, and 3 bases lay outside the gene matches. This CDR3 has 14 amino acids. Germline values: CDR1 SGHVS, CDR2 FQNEAQ. Based on the CDR3 plus reference TRBV7-8 and TRBJ1-5, the full variable domain is GAGVSQSPRYKVAKRGQDVALRCDPISGHVSLFWYQQALGQGPEFLTYFQNEAQLDKSGLPSDRFFAERPEGSVSTLKIQRTQQEDSAVYLCASSRTGHNQPQHFGDGTRLSIL.

This clonotype has a handful of counts. The chain links TRBV4-2 to TRBJ2-3; possibly TRBD2 for D (5 bases). The germline gives CDR1 LGHNA, CDR2 YNFKEQ. V was pared by 0 bases and J by 2 bases, with 9 bases between. The CDR3 extends over 15 amino acids. The CDR3 is CASSQEFSATDTQYF. CDR3 DNA: TGTGCCAGCAGCCAAGAGTTTAGCGCCACAGATACGCAGTATTTT.

The gene calls are TRBV6-4 and TRBJ1-1, with D unresolved. In germline, CDR1 is MRHNA, CDR2 SNTAGT. V dropped 8 bases and J dropped 2 bases, with 15 bases sitting between them. The CDR3 spans 14 residues. CDR3 nucleotides: TGTGCCAGCGTAGTAACACCGAGAAACACTGAAGCTTTCTTT. Translated: CASVVTPRNTEAFF.

The chain joins TRBV6-1 to TRBJ2-4; D call uncertain. The J call could be wrong; TRBJ2-7 is a better fit for the DNA end. This CDR3 contains 16 residues. Germline V gene data show CDR1 as MNHNS and CDR2 as SASEGT. CDR3 region: CASSADAPYLANEQYF. The CDR3 nucleotides read TGTGCCAGCAGTGCCGATGCCCCTTACCTTGCTAACGAGCAGTACTTC.

This chain links TRBV19 with TRBJ2-7, with D uncertain. Germline V gene sequence: CDR1 LNHDA, CDR2 SQIVND (reference sequence). CDR3 length: 13 amino acids. Trimming removed 2 bases at V and 0 bases at J, with 5 bases between. In DNA form, the CDR3 reads TGTGCCAGTAGTATACAGTTCTCCTACGAGCAGTACTTC. The encoded protein is CASSIQFSYEQYF.

This clonotype was found a few times. The V call is TRBV18, the J call TRBJ2-5; 12 nucleotides agree with TRBD2. The CDR3 contains 17 residues. Germline lookup yields CDR1 KGHSH and CDR2 LQKENI. V shed 3 bases, J shed 5 bases, and the junction held 10 bases outside the gene matches. CDR3 amino acids: CASSPLPTSGSWETQYF. Here the CDR3 DNA reads TGTGCCAGCTCACCTCTACCGACTAGCGGGAGTTGGGAGACCCAGTACTTC.

Of note for this clonotype: A junction boundary mismatches the germline segment, possibly from a read error. The CDR3 DNA reads TGTGCCAGCAACTTATGGGCGGCCACTAGCGGGGTTAGCACAGATACGCAGTATTTT. Translation: CASNLWAATSGVSTDTQYF. The chain couples TRBV7-9 to TRBJ2-3; 10 positions agree with TRBD2. The CDR3 loop spans 19 amino acids. Germline V gene data show CDR1 as SEHNR and CDR2 as FQNEAQ (reference sequence).

This clonotype has only one observation. One end of the junction is discordant with germline, which a read error may explain. The chain uses TRBV7-2 and TRBJ1-2, with 8 bases fitting TRBD1. The CDR3 has 13 residues. Germline CDR1 reads SGHTA; CDR2 reads FQGNSA. CDR3 in amino acids: CASSGQGSYGYIF. CDR3 nucleotide sequence: TGTGCCAGCAGCGGACAGGGTTCCTATGGCTACATCTTC.

A remark on this clonotype: A read error is possible here, since a much larger clone lies one base away. This chain joins TRBV28 and TRBJ2-3; 8 nucleotides agree with TRBD1. Looked up from germline, CDR1 is MDHEN and CDR2 is SYDVKM. Unmatched junction bases numbered 10, after V lost 2 bases and J lost 6 bases. The CDR3 has 16 residues. The CDR3 DNA reads TGTGCCAGCAGTTTACAGGAAGGGACAGGCCCGGATACGCAGTATTTT. It is translated as CASSLQEGTGPDTQYF.

This clonotype was observed a handful of times. The CDR3: CASSFPTSGILNEQFF. CDR3 sequence (DNA): TGTGCCAGCAGTTTCCCCACTAGCGGGATTCTCAATGAGCAGTTCTTC. The rearrangement links TRBV28 to TRBJ2-1, with 10 bases fitting TRBD2. From germline, CDR1 is MDHEN and CDR2 SYDVKM. The CDR3 contains 16 residues. J gave up 6 bases and V 3 bases, and 8 bases lay outside the gene matches.

The CDR3 sequence: CASSGRDSRGSPLHF. The CDR3 region has the DNA TGTGCCAGCAGCGGGAGGGACTCGAGGGGCTCACCCCTCCACTTT. The rearrangement joins TRBV7-2 to TRBJ1-6, with D possibly being TRBD1 (5 bases). Germline V gives CDR1 SGHTA, CDR2 FQGNSA. The V and J ends lost 5 bases and 10 bases respectively, with 18 bases between them. The CDR3 totals 15 residues.

The V call is TRBV3-1, the J call TRBJ1-2; D unresolved. V was pared by 1 base and J by 4 bases, with 13 bases between. The CDR3 contains 15 residues. The germline gives CDR1 LGHDT, CDR2 YNNKEL (reference sequence). Here the CDR3 reads CASSQGPTSIYGYTF. CDR3 nucleotides: TGTGCCAGCAGCCAAGGGCCGACAAGTATCTATGGCTACACCTTC.

This sequence joins TRBV12-3 or TRBV12-4 and TRBJ2-4; D unresolved. This CDR3 has 16 amino acids. V lost 2 bases, J lost 0 bases, and 11 bases lay in between. The CDR3 DNA reads as TGTGCCAGCAGTTTAAGGCAATCACTAGCCAAAAACATTCAGTACTTC. It specifies CASSLRQSLAKNIQYF.

This clonotype occurred a few times. The chain uses TRBV9 and TRBJ1-2; the D is unclear. Germline CDR1 reads SGDLS; CDR2 reads YYNGEE. V dropped 4 bases and J dropped 8 bases, with 15 bases sitting between them. The CDR3 runs to 13 residues. The CDR3 here is CASSPNWGDGYTF. DNA of the CDR3: TGTGCCAGCAGCCCCAATTGGGGTGACGGCTACACCTTC.

The chain couples TRBV28 to TRBJ1-3; 7 nucleotides match TRBD1. The CDR3 consists of 16 residues. From germline, CDR1 is MDHEN and CDR2 SYDVKM. J lost 2 bases, V lost 4 bases, and 8 bases had no gene match. CDR3 in DNA: TGTGCCAGCAGTTCGGTTACAGGGGCCCCTGGAAACACCATATATTTT. Its translation: CASSSVTGAPGNTIYF.

The count of this clonotype is one. The chain recombines TRBV28 with TRBJ2-1; D remains ambiguous. CDR3 size: 11 residues. V lost 4 bases to trimming and J lost 13 bases, with 11 bases between them. The germline gives CDR1 MDHEN, CDR2 SYDVKM. The CDR3 protein is CASSSPGPQFF. In DNA, the CDR3 is TGTGCCAGCAGTTCCCCAGGTCCCCAGTTCTTC.

This chain joins TRBV4-1 and TRBJ2-1; 7 positions match TRBD2. J gave up 9 bases and V 0 bases, and 17 bases lay outside the gene matches. Germline-derived CDR1 and CDR2 are MGHRA and YSYEKL. This CDR3 region has 18 residues. CDR3 sequence: CASSQDQSDWAGDGEQFF. The CDR3 DNA reads as TGCGCCAGCAGCCAAGATCAGTCGGATTGGGCGGGAGACGGTGAGCAGTTCTTC.

The J gene is TRBJ2-5, the V gene TRBV7-3, with D perhaps matching TRBD2 (5 bases). The J call could be wrong; TRBJ2-7 is a better fit for the DNA end. This CDR3 is 16 amino acids long. CDR1 and CDR2 from the germline V gene are SGHTA and FQGTGA. In DNA, the CDR3 is TGTGCCAGCAGCTTACAGAAGGGAGCGCTTTTCCACGAGCAGTACTTC. Residues: CASSLQKGALFHEQYF.

There are a few counts of this clonotype. The genes are TRBV4-2 and TRBJ2-1, with a weak D call TRBD2 (6 bases). Germline V gene data show CDR1 as LGHNA and CDR2 as YNFKEQ. The CDR3 runs to 17 residues. Trimming took off 4 bases at V and 7 bases at J, with 23 bases between the two ends. CDR3 in DNA: TGTGCCAGCAGCCGCCTAGCGCCGGGACGAGGTCGGAATGAGCAGTTCTTC. This encodes CASSRLAPGRGRNEQFF.

This clonotype showed up just a few times. The rearrangement uses TRBV10-2 and TRBJ2-7; TRBD2 might be the D (6 bases). CDR3 length equals 15 residues. CDR1 and CDR2 from the germline V gene are WSHSY and SAAADI. The V end lost 3 bases, the J end lost 2 bases, and 14 bases lay between the germline ends. CDR3 loop: CASSELRDLPYEQYF. DNA of the CDR3: TGCGCCAGCAGTGAACTGCGGGACCTCCCCTACGAGCAGTACTTC.